Listed below are T cell receptor beta chains from one sample, sequenced in a study of human T cells and chemical hapten exposure. TCRdb fed the RACE reads into MiXCR, producing one record per CDR3 protein. The sample gives about 190,000 distinct CDR3 sequences, about 25% of which show up once; over 2% is in the top ten. The starting material was whole blood, obtained in connection with sensitization to the hapten diphenylcyclopropenone (DPC). Receptors were obtained from a middle-aged woman with alopecia areata. Some clones in this sample may be carry-over from other donors' samples. Each CDR3 is given with its conserved first and last residue. Each record gives: D gene, V gene, J gene, clone size, CDR3 protein, CDR3 DNA. D genes are given only for firm matches. Clone size is given for some rows only: seen once, a few or many times, or a class if the clone is expanded.

>.|TRBV6-6|TRBJ2-7|few
CASRISSYEQYF
TGTGCCAGCAGGATCTCCTCCTACGAGCAGTACTTC
>TRBD2|TRBV20-1|TRBJ2-3|many
CSAPGTMTDTQYF
TGCAGTGCTCCTGGGACTATGACAGATACGCAGTATTTT
>.|TRBV6-5|TRBJ2-6|.
CASRNSGANVLTF
TGTGCCAGCAGAAACTCTGGGGCCAACGTCCTGACTTTC
>.|TRBV7-2|TRBJ2-5|few
CATSVGMRETQYF
TGTGCCACCTCAGTTGGCATGCGGGAGACCCAGTACTTC
>.|TRBV5-6|TRBJ2-7|.
CASSLGDSSYEQYF
TGTGCCAGCAGCTTAGGGGACTCGAGCTACGAGCAGTACTTC
>TRBD1|TRBV4-3|TRBJ2-6|few
CASSPPGTGVGGANVLTF
TGCGCCAGCAGCCCTCCCGGGACAGGGGTTGGGGGGGCCAACGTCCTGACTTTC
>TRBD2|TRBV27|TRBJ2-1|.
CASRHQTGLAGVGEQFF
TGTGCCAGCCGCCACCAGACAGGACTAGCGGGAGTCGGTGAGCAGTTCTTC
>TRBD2|TRBV5-1|TRBJ2-5|.
CASRLGLASQETQYF
TGCGCCAGCAGATTGGGACTAGCGAGCCAAGAGACCCAGTACTTC
>.|TRBV11-2|TRBJ2-3|.
CASTPGADTQYF
TGTGCCAGCACCCCTGGGGCGGATACGCAGTATTTT
>TRBD2|TRBV20-1|TRBJ2-1|few
CSARDSRVAGGVTEQFF
TGCAGTGCTAGAGATTCCCGGGTGGCGGGGGGAGTCACTGAGCAGTTCTTC
>.|TRBV5-4|TRBJ1-1|few
CASSEGGVVGNTEAFF
TGTGCCAGCAGCGAGGGGGGGGTCGTCGGGAACACTGAAGCTTTCTTT
>TRBD1|TRBV6-2/TRBV6-3|TRBJ2-1|.
CASRTTGGNEQFF
TGTGCCAGCAGGACGACAGGGGGCAATGAGCAGTTCTTC
>TRBD2|TRBV20-1|TRBJ2-4|few
CSARVGREGTKNIQYF
TGCAGTGCTAGAGTGGGAAGGGAGGGAACCAAAAACATTCAGTACTTC
>TRBD2|TRBV12-3/TRBV12-4|TRBJ2-3|many
CASTYRASGYTDTQYF
TGTGCCAGCACTTATAGGGCTAGCGGTTACACAGATACGCAGTATTTT
>TRBD2|TRBV9|TRBJ2-5|few
CASSVEAGGKETQYF
TGTGCCAGCAGCGTAGAAGCGGGAGGGAAAGAGACCCAGTACTTC
>.|TRBV29-1|TRBJ1-5|.
CSVAFLGGVDQPQHF
TGCAGCGTTGCATTTCTGGGAGGGGTTGATCAGCCCCAGCATTTT
>.|TRBV7-2|TRBJ2-1|many
CASSLSVSSYNEQFF
TGTGCCAGCAGCCTAAGTGTGAGCTCCTACAATGAGCAGTTCTTC
>TRBD1|TRBV7-9|TRBJ2-2|.
CASSLDPVGQGAGELFF
TGTGCCAGCAGCTTAGATCCGGTGGGACAGGGTGCCGGGGAGCTGTTTTTT
>.|TRBV6-6|TRBJ1-1|few
CASSYPGPEAFF
TGTGCCAGCAGTTATCCGGGTCCTGAAGCTTTCTTT
>TRBD1|TRBV4-3|TRBJ2-7|many
CASSQDGGQGGGQYF
TGCGCCAGCAGCCAAGATGGGGGACAGGGAGGGGGGCAGTACTTC
>.|TRBV9|TRBJ2-1|.
CASSVVPGPINNEQFF
TGTGCCAGCAGCGTAGTACCCGGGCCCATTAACAATGAGCAGTTCTTC
>.|TRBV7-3|TRBJ2-4|few
CASSLDGAKNIQYF
TGTGCCAGCAGCTTAGATGGAGCCAAAAACATTCAGTACTTC
>.|TRBV5-1|TRBJ2-1|many
CASSLLAGGYNEQFF
TGCGCCAGCAGCTTGCTTGCCGGAGGGTACAATGAGCAGTTCTTC
>TRBD1|TRBV6-5|TRBJ1-1|few
CASSYWTGDTEAFF
TGTGCCAGCAGTTACTGGACAGGGGACACTGAAGCTTTCTTT
>TRBD2|TRBV29-1|TRBJ2-1|few
CSVDEVAGDLFYNEQFF
TGCAGCGTTGACGAGGTAGCGGGAGACCTCTTCTACAATGAGCAGTTCTTC
>TRBD1|TRBV25-1|TRBJ1-1|few
CASRGDDRGRPEAFF
TGTGCCAGCAGGGGGGACGACAGGGGAAGGCCTGAAGCTTTCTTT
>.|TRBV9|TRBJ2-3|many
CASSVAGTSTDTQYF
TGTGCCAGCAGCGTAGCGGGTACAAGCACAGATACGCAGTATTTT
>.|TRBV19|TRBJ1-5|few
CASSLKPPSLIRSGQPQHF
TGTGCCAGTAGTCTGAAACCACCCTCATTAATCCGTAGCGGGCAGCCCCAGCATTTT
>.|TRBV3-2|TRBJ2-4|few
CASSPRTSGRPKNIQYF
TGTGCCAGCAGCCCGAGGACTAGCGGGAGGCCTAAAAACATTCAGTACTTC
>.|TRBV5-1|TRBJ2-2|.
CASKDSNTGELFF
TGCGCCAGCAAGGACTCGAACACCGGGGAGCTGTTTTTT
>TRBD2|TRBV7-2|TRBJ2-7|.
CASSLGGKPYEQYF
TGTGCCAGCAGCTTGGGGGGGAAACCCTACGAGCAGTACTTC
>.|TRBV27|TRBJ2-4|.
CASSRGKNIQYF
TGTGCCAGCAGCCGAGGCAAAAACATTCAGTACTTC
>.|TRBV29-1|TRBJ1-1|.
CSAQNTEAFF
TGCAGCGCCCAGAACACTGAAGCTTTCTTT
>.|TRBV5-1|TRBJ2-2|few
CASSLATTNTGELFF
TGCGCCAGCAGCTTGGCCACGACAAACACCGGGGAGCTGTTTTTT
>TRBD2|TRBV11-2|TRBJ2-7|few
CASTPRGAGGPGEQYF
TGTGCCAGCACCCCTAGAGGCGCGGGAGGGCCAGGCGAGCAGTACTTC
>.|TRBV6-5|TRBJ1-1|few
CASSYSPNTGTEAFF
TGTGCCAGCAGTTACTCGCCAAACACTGGCACTGAAGCTTTCTTT
>.|TRBV4-3|TRBJ2-7|many
CASSQVGYEQYF
TGCGCCAGCAGCCAAGTGGGGTACGAGCAGTACTTC
>.|TRBV7-2|TRBJ2-5|.
CASSLSPGAQETQYF
TGTGCCAGCAGCTTATCCCCAGGGGCCCAAGAGACCCAGTACTTC
>.|TRBV6-4|TRBJ2-3|medium-sized
CASSESTEDTQYF
TGTGCCAGCAGTGAGTCGACAGAAGATACGCAGTATTTT
>.|TRBV5-4|TRBJ2-7|many
CASSLIGGRGEQYF
TGTGCCAGCAGCTTGATCGGGGGGCGAGGCGAGCAGTACTTC
>.|TRBV29-1|TRBJ2-1|.
CSVEDPPEQFF
TGCAGCGTTGAAGATCCTCCTGAGCAGTTCTTC
>.|TRBV11-1|TRBJ2-2|.
CASSSEVGELFF
TGTGCCAGCAGTTCGGAGGTCGGGGAGCTGTTTTTT
>.|TRBV12-5|TRBJ1-1|few
CASGFSRSGDEAFF
TGTGCTAGTGGTTTTAGTCGCTCAGGCGATGAAGCTTTCTTT
>.|TRBV7-8|TRBJ1-6|.
CASSLERGSPLHF
TGTGCCAGCAGCTTAGAAAGGGGTTCACCCCTCCACTTT
>.|TRBV7-9|TRBJ2-5|.
CASRPHRLLIQETQYF
TGTGCCAGCAGACCTCACAGATTATTGATTCAAGAGACCCAGTACTTC
>.|TRBV7-8|TRBJ2-7|.
CASSLAHERTYEQYF
TGTGCCAGCAGCTTAGCGCACGAGCGAACCTACGAGCAGTACTTC
>.|TRBV12-3/TRBV12-4|TRBJ1-3|.
CASSLFGQDGNTIYF
TGTGCCAGCAGTTTATTCGGCCAGGATGGAAACACCATATATTTT
>.|TRBV3-1|TRBJ2-4|few
CASSQWIAKNIQYF
TGTGCCAGCAGCCAATGGATAGCCAAAAACATTCAGTACTTC
>TRBD2|TRBV20-1|TRBJ2-1|once
CSARDPRLAGDNEQFF
TGCAGTGCTAGAGATCCTCGCCTAGCGGGGGACAATGAGCAGTTCTTC
>TRBD1|TRBV2|TRBJ2-7|.
CASSTGTGNEQYF
TGTGCCAGCAGTACCGGGACAGGGAACGAGCAGTACTTC
>TRBD1|TRBV5-1|TRBJ1-2|few
CASSATGGDYGYTF
TGCGCCAGCAGCGCCACAGGGGGCGACTATGGCTACACCTTC
>.|TRBV7-8|TRBJ1-5|.
CASSLHSYNQPQHF
TGTGCCAGCAGCCTGCACAGTTACAATCAGCCCCAGCATTTT
>.|TRBV30|TRBJ2-3|few
CAWSVGTDTQYF
TGTGCCTGGAGTGTAGGGACAGATACGCAGTATTTT
>.|TRBV20-1|TRBJ1-2|few
CSAVTGLNYGYTF
TGCAGTGCCGTGACAGGACTCAACTATGGCTACACCTTC
>.|TRBV10-3|TRBJ1-1|.
CATWREGNTEAFF
TGTGCCACCTGGAGGGAGGGGAACACTGAAGCTTTCTTT
>.|TRBV20-1|TRBJ2-7|.
CSARDIGAYEQYF
TGCAGTGCTAGAGATATCGGGGCCTACGAGCAGTACTTC